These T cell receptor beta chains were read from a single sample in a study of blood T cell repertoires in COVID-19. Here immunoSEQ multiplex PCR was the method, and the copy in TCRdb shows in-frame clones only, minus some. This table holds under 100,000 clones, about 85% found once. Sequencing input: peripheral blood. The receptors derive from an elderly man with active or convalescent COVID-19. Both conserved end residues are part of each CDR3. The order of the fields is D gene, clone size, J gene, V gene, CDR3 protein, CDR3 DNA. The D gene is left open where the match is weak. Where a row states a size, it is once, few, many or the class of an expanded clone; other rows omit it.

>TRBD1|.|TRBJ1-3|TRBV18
CASTDRVDSTIYF
TGTGCCAGCACGGACAGGGTCGATAGCACCATATATTTT
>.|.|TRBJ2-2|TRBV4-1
CASSQDPSRGQNTGELFF
TGCGCCAGCAGCCAAGATCCGTCCCGGGGACAGAACACCGGGGAGCTGTTTTTT
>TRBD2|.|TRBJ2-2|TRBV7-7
CASSPRGGTGELFF
TGTGCTAGCAGCCCACGGGGGGGCACCGGGGAGCTGTTTTTT
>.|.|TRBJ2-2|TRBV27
CASSLLGTENTGELFF
TGTGCCAGCAGTTTATTAGGTACAGAAAACACCGGGGAGCTGTTTTTT
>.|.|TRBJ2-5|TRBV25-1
CASSDHERAVETQYF
TGTGCCAGCAGTGATCATGAGCGGGCCGTGGAGACCCAGTACTTC
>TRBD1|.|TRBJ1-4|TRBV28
CASSPPQGAGKLFF
TGTGCCAGCAGTCCCCCCCAGGGGGCGGGAAAACTGTTTTTT
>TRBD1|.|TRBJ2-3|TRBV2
CASSETGTGRDTQYF
TGTGCCAGCAGCGAGACCGGGACAGGGCGAGATACGCAGTATTTT
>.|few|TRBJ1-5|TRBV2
CASSVSGDQPQHF
TGTGCCAGCAGTGTTTCGGGGGATCAGCCCCAGCATTTT
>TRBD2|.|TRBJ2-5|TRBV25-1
CASSLERGPTGETQYF
TGTGCCAGCAGTCTAGAGCGGGGGCCTACGGGAGAGACCCAGTACTTC
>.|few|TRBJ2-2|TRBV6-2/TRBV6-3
CASSYYGPTGELFF
TGTGCCAGCAGTTACTATGGGCCGACCGGGGAGCTGTTTTTT
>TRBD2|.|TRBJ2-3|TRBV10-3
CAISAGLAGGTDTQYF
TGTGCCATCAGTGCCGGACTAGCGGGGGGCACAGATACGCAGTATTTT
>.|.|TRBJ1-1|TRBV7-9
CASSLVRRADEAFF
TGTGCCAGCAGCTTAGTAAGGAGAGCGGATGAAGCTTTCTTT
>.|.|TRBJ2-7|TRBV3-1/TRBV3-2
CASSQDVGREQYF
TGTGCCAGCAGCCAAGACGTTGGCCGCGAGCAGTACTTC
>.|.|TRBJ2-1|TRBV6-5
CASRASGDDEQFF
TGTGCCAGCAGGGCTTCAGGGGACGATGAGCAGTTCTTC
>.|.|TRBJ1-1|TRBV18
CASSPAAPNTEAFF
TGTGCCAGCTCACCGGCGGCACCGAACACTGAAGCTTTCTTT
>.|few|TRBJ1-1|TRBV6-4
CASSLSGGNTEAFF
TGTGCCAGCAGCCTTTCGGGGGGGAACACTGAAGCTTTCTTT
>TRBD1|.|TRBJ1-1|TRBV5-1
CASTPGPPTGHTEAFF
TGCGCCAGCACTCCGGGGCCCCCGACAGGGCACACTGAAGCTTTCTTT
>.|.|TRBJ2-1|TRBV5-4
CASSLERAGADEQFF
TGTGCCAGCAGCTTGGAGAGGGCAGGAGCGGATGAGCAGTTCTTC
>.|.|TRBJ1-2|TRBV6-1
CASSEAGVPYGYTF
TGTGCCAGCAGTGAGGCAGGGGTCCCCTATGGCTACACCTTC
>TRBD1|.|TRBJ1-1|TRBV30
CAWRGKGAQFTNTEAFF
TGTGCCTGGAGGGGCAAGGGGGCCCAATTTACCAACACTGAAGCTTTCTTT
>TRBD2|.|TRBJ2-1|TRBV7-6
CASSLRLAGGPEEQFF
TGTGCCAGCAGCTTAAGGCTAGCGGGGGGGCCGGAAGAGCAGTTCTTC
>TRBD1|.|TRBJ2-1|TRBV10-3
CAISPGQGGNEQFF
TGTGCCATCAGCCCTGGACAGGGGGGAAATGAGCAGTTCTTC
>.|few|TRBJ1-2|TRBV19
CASSHLRTVEGDYGYTF
TGTGCAAGTAGTCACCTCAGGACGGTCGAGGGAGACTATGGCTACACCTTC
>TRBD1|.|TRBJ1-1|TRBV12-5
CASGRDRYTEAFF
TGTGCTAGTGGCCGGGACAGGTACACTGAAGCTTTCTTT
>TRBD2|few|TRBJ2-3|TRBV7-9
CASSFPRLAGNPDTQYF
TGTGCCAGCAGCTTTCCCCGACTAGCGGGGAATCCAGATACGCAGTATTTT
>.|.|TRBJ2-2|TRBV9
CASSVYSPGELFF
TGTGCCAGCAGCGTCTATAGCCCCGGGGAGCTGTTTTTT
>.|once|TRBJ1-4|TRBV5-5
CASSLFGQKTEKLFF
TGTGCCAGCAGCTTGTTTGGGCAAAAGACTGAAAAACTGTTTTTT
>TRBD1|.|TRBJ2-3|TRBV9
CASSAGPGQGDTQYF
TGTGCCAGCAGCGCGGGACCGGGACAGGGGGATACGCAGTATTTT
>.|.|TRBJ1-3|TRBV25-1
CASSEALAGDGNTIYF
TGTGCCAGCAGTGAAGCATTAGCAGGGGATGGAAACACCATATATTTT
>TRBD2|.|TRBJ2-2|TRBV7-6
CASSLAELAGGPSISTGELFF
TGTGCCAGCAGCTTAGCGGAACTAGCGGGGGGGCCTTCAATTTCCACCGGGGAGCTGTTTTTT
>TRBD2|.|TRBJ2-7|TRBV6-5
CASSGLAGGPYEQYF
TGTGCCAGCAGCGGACTAGCGGGGGGGCCGTACGAGCAGTACTTC
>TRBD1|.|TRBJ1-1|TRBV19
CASRTDRETEAFF
TGTGCCAGTAGGACAGACAGGGAGACTGAAGCTTTCTTT
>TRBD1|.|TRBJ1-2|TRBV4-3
CASSHENTGAYGYTF
TGCGCCAGCAGCCACGAAAACACAGGGGCCTATGGCTACACCTTC
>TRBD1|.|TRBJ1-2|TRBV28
CATNRDRSAYGYTF
TGTGCCACAAATAGGGACAGGTCAGCCTATGGCTACACCTTC
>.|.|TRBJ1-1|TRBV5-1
CASSLNSGSLNTEAFF
TGCGCCAGCAGCTTAAATTCGGGTTCTCTGAACACTGAAGCTTTCTTT
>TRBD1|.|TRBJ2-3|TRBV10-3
CAISEPLQPGQKSSTDTQYF
TGTGCCATCAGTGAGCCACTGCAACCGGGACAGAAATCTAGCACAGATACGCAGTATTTT
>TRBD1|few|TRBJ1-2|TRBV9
CASSVEGQGFYGYTF
TGTGCCAGCAGCGTAGAGGGACAGGGATTCTATGGCTACACCTTC
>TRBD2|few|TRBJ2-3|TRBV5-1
CASSPYTSGSTDTQYF
TGCGCCAGCAGCCCATACACTAGCGGGAGCACAGATACGCAGTATTTT
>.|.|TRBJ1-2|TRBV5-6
CASSPGGTAGYTF
TGTGCCAGCAGCCCGGGGGGAACAGCTGGCTACACCTTC
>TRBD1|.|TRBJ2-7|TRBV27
CASSLRTGHYEQYF
TGTGCCAGCAGTCTCCGGACAGGTCACTACGAGCAGTACTTC
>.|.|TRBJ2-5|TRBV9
CASSPSQETQYF
TGTGCCAGCAGCCCTAGCCAAGAGACCCAGTACTTC
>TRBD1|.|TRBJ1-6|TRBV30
CAWSPPGQGFSPLHF
TGTGCCTGGAGTCCCCCGGGACAGGGGTTTTCACCCCTCCACTTT
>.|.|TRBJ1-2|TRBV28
CASSPTGRGYTF
TGTGCCAGCAGCCCTACAGGGCGCGGCTACACCTTC
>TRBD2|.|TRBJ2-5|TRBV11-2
CASSLLAGGETQYF
TGTGCCAGCAGCTTATTAGCGGGGGGAGAGACCCAGTACTTC
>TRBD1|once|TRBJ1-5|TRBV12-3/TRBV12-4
CASRDRAGQPQHF
TGTGCCAGCAGAGACAGGGCTGGCCAGCCCCAGCATTTT
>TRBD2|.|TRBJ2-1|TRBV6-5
CASTRDYPYNEQFF
TGTGCCAGCACCAGGGACTATCCCTACAATGAGCAGTTCTTC
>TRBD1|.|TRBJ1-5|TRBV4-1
CASSQVGRTGSQPQHF
TGCGCCAGCAGCCAAGTGGGGCGGACAGGCAGTCAGCCCCAGCATTTT
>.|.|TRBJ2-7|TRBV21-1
CASSNPGQGVYEQYF
TGTGCCAGCAGCAACCCGGGACAGGGGGTTTACGAGCAGTACTTC
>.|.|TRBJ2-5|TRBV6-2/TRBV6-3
CASSGGRQETQYF
TGTGCCAGCAGCGGGGGCAGACAAGAGACCCAGTACTTC
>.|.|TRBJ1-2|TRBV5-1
CASSLTGMGYTF
TGCGCCAGCAGCTTAACAGGGATGGGCTACACCTTC
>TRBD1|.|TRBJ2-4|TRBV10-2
CASSERDRGDIQYF
TGCGCCAGCAGTGAGAGGGACAGGGGGGACATTCAGTACTTC
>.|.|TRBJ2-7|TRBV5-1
CASSFGTPSYEQYF
TGCGCCAGCAGCTTCGGGACACCTTCCTACGAGCAGTACTTC
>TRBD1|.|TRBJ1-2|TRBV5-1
CASSSRGTGANYGYTF
TGCGCCAGCAGCTCAAGGGGGACAGGAGCTAACTATGGCTACACCTTC